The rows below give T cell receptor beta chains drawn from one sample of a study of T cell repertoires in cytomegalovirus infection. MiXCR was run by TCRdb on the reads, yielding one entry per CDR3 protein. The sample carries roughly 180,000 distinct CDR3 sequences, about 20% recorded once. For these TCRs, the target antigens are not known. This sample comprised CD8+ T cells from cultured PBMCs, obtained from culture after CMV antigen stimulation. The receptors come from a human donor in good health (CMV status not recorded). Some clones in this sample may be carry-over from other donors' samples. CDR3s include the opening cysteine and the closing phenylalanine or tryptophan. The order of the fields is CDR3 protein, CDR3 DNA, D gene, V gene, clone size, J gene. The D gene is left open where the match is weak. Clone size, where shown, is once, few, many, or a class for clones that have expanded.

cdr3_aa: CAWEGQKLYNEQFF
cdr3_nt: TGTGCCTGGGAGGGACAAAAGCTCTACAATGAGCAGTTCTTC
d_call: NA
v_call: TRBV30
clone_size: NA
j_call: TRBJ2-1

cdr3_aa: CASSERQGGFLYEQYF
cdr3_nt: TGTGCCAGCAGCGAAAGACAGGGAGGCTTCCTCTACGAGCAGTACTTC
d_call: NA
v_call: TRBV7-2
clone_size: NA
j_call: TRBJ2-7

cdr3_aa: CASSQDGANFYEQYF
cdr3_nt: TGCGCCAGCAGCCAAGACGGAGCAAATTTCTACGAGCAGTACTTC
d_call: NA
v_call: TRBV4-3
clone_size: few
j_call: TRBJ2-7

cdr3_aa: CASRFGVREEQFF
cdr3_nt: TGTGCCAGTAGATTTGGGGTGCGGGAAGAGCAGTTCTTC
d_call: NA
v_call: TRBV19
clone_size: NA
j_call: TRBJ2-1

cdr3_aa: CASSLGGMAEKLFF
cdr3_nt: TGTGCCAGCAGCTTGGGGGGTATGGCTGAAAAACTGTTTTTT
d_call: NA
v_call: TRBV7-9
clone_size: NA
j_call: TRBJ1-4

cdr3_aa: CASSIGRGRRDTEAFF
cdr3_nt: TGTGCCAGTAGTATCGGCAGGGGGCGACGGGACACTGAAGCTTTCTTT
d_call: TRBD1
v_call: TRBV19
clone_size: NA
j_call: TRBJ1-1

cdr3_aa: CASTLNDQGHNEQFF
cdr3_nt: TGTGCCAGCACCCTGAATGATCAAGGACACAATGAGCAGTTCTTC
d_call: NA
v_call: TRBV6-5
clone_size: few
j_call: TRBJ2-1

cdr3_aa: CASSDGGWTEKLFF
cdr3_nt: TGTGCCAGCAGTGACGGGGGTTGGACCGAAAAACTGTTTTTT
d_call: NA
v_call: TRBV6-1
clone_size: NA
j_call: TRBJ1-4

cdr3_aa: CASSPGAAGSYNEQFF
cdr3_nt: TGTGCCAGCAGCCCGGGGGCGGCAGGCTCCTACAATGAGCAGTTCTTC
d_call: NA
v_call: TRBV5-6
clone_size: NA
j_call: TRBJ2-1

cdr3_aa: CASSGPGQGFGETQYF
cdr3_nt: TGTGCCAGCAGCGGACCGGGACAGGGGTTCGGAGAGACCCAGTACTTC
d_call: TRBD1
v_call: TRBV7-2
clone_size: few
j_call: TRBJ2-5

cdr3_aa: CASSPDRELAKNIQYF
cdr3_nt: TGTGCCAGCAGCCCCGACAGGGAACTAGCCAAAAACATTCAGTACTTC
d_call: TRBD1
v_call: TRBV12-3/TRBV12-4
clone_size: NA
j_call: TRBJ2-4

cdr3_aa: CATSPQEPSTNEKLFF
cdr3_nt: TGTGCCACCAGCCCACAGGAGCCTTCAACTAATGAAAAACTGTTTTTT
d_call: NA
v_call: TRBV15
clone_size: once
j_call: TRBJ1-4

cdr3_aa: CASRNRDRGLVDYGYTF
cdr3_nt: TGTGCCAGCAGGAACCGGGACAGGGGGCTTGTGGACTATGGCTACACCTTC
d_call: TRBD1
v_call: TRBV5-8
clone_size: few
j_call: TRBJ1-2

cdr3_aa: CATLAGLTDTQYF
cdr3_nt: TGTGCCACCCTAGCGGGTCTCACAGATACGCAGTATTTT
d_call: TRBD2
v_call: TRBV7-9
clone_size: NA
j_call: TRBJ2-3

cdr3_aa: CVSSLGDSGNTIYF
cdr3_nt: TGTGTCAGCAGCTTGGGAGACTCTGGAAACACCATATATTTT
d_call: NA
v_call: TRBV5-6
clone_size: NA
j_call: TRBJ1-3

cdr3_aa: CASSLLVDGPLHF
cdr3_nt: TGTGCCAGCAGTCTCCTGGTAGATGGACCCCTCCACTTT
d_call: NA
v_call: TRBV27
clone_size: NA
j_call: TRBJ1-6

cdr3_aa: CATSSHTEAFF
cdr3_nt: TGTGCCACCAGCAGTCACACTGAAGCTTTCTTT
d_call: NA
v_call: TRBV15
clone_size: NA
j_call: TRBJ1-1

cdr3_aa: CASSPGLAGGTQYF
cdr3_nt: TGTGCCAGCAGTCCTGGACTAGCGGGGGGGACGCAGTATTTT
d_call: TRBD2
v_call: TRBV6-2/TRBV6-3
clone_size: NA
j_call: TRBJ2-3

cdr3_aa: CASRLGQNTEAFF
cdr3_nt: TGTGCCAGCAGACTCGGACAGAACACTGAAGCTTTCTTT
d_call: NA
v_call: TRBV27
clone_size: many
j_call: TRBJ1-1